This T cell receptor (beta chain) was captured by sequencing in a study of T cell responses to AZD1222 COVID-19 vaccine. Assay used: immunoSEQ multiplex PCR; TCRdb lists only in-frame clones, some missing. The sample holds about 120,000 clones, just over 90% seen once. With respect to this clone: The antigen remains unidentified.

Whole-study results and caveats: There were mostly white British donors and more females than males, and clonal diversity was possibly underestimated. Close to half of spike-specific TCRs reportedly recognize unmutated variant regions. Two AZD1222 administrations were followed by greater Spike-specific TCR breadth and depth.

The germline V gene has CDR1 SGHAT and CDR2 FQNNGV. Trimming stripped 0 bases from V and 6 bases from J, with 12 bases between. The CDR3 is 14 residues long. The receptor comes from an adult in good health. Source: peripheral blood, taken on day 0 of AZD1222 vaccination. The V call is TRBV11-2, the J call TRBJ2-7; D may match TRBD1 or TRBD2 (6 bases each). The CDR3 loop is CASSLDYRGREQYF. The CDR3 DNA sequence: TGTGCCAGCAGCTTAGATTACCGGGGGCGCGAGCAGTACTTC. Drawing the rest from reference TRBV11-2 and TRBJ2-7, the complete variable domain is EAGVAQSPRYKIIEKRQSVAFWCNPISGHATLYWYQQILGQGPKLLIQFQNNGVVDDSQLPKDRFSAERLKGVDSTLKIQPAKLEDSAVYLCASSLDYRGREQYFGPGTRLTVT.